This T cell receptor (beta chain) was sequenced in a study of blood T cell repertoires in COVID-19 (dated by TCRdb to 2020 to 2022). Describing the broader study: Samples from collaborators originated in the United States, Italy and Spain and spanned both the acute and convalescent phases of COVID-19. The prospective study material was composed of cDNA or gDNA derived from T cells, B-cell-depleted T cells, or PBMCs. Subjects who had been exposed to COVID-19, were actively infected with it, or had recovered from it provided the deeply sampled blood TCRbeta repertoires that made up the dataset. The repertoires were released in a freely available public database intended as a resource for research on the immune response to SARS-CoV-2. The samples were drawn from the first 160 participants of the ongoing ImmuneRACE study and from roughly 1,300 subjects provided by 6 global collaborators. Sample metadata almost always included a de-identified subject ID, COVID-19 status, age in years and sex. Where HLA class I and class II types were available, the types were taken from metadata supplied by the sample provider, not from assay-based typing.

The collaborating institutions used their own protocols to collect whole blood in K2EDTA tubes. Collaborator samples were shipped for TCRbeta analysis as frozen whole blood, isolated PBMCs, or DNA extracted from either sample type. What the authors observed across the whole study: The amount of clinical and demographic metadata varied by source and participant and was provided uncurated.

TCRbeta CDR3 regions were amplified from genomic DNA by means of the immunoSEQ Assay, a bias-controlled multiplex PCR. Under the source paper's analysis protocol: Within the assay, amplification of reference gene primers was used to estimate how many nucleated cells each sample contained. To quantify the absolute abundance of each unique TCRbeta CDR3 rearrangement, sequence reads were collapsed and filtered. For each sample, productive Simpson clonality was calculated as the square root of Simpson's diversity index over productive rearrangements. TCRdb provides this immuneACCESS table in a form limited to in-frame rearrangements. Some clones are lacking; in checked studies, under half of them reflect an unresolved V gene, and why the rest are absent is not known. The V and J calls and the clone size are those of that table, but D and trimming were determined from the DNA. This sample lists about 64,000 clones; approximately 91% were detected once. Of the sample, less than 2% falls within the top ten clones.

The CDR3 runs 15 amino acids, cysteine and phenylalanine included. CDR3 DNA only is kept here, 45 bases in frame from base 1. Worth noting for this clone: Its antigen is still unknown. No base quality values were provided; no much bigger clone lies one nucleotide off.

The TCR comes from a human donor in a cohort sampled during active COVID-19. The chain was built from TRBV21-1 and TRBJ2-5; the table gives TRBD1 as D, unverified against the DNA. TRBV21-1 is reported as a pseudogene. The sample was peripheral blood. The sequenced DNA: TGTGCCAGCACCCGACCCAAATACAGGGAAGAGACCCAGTACTTC. It translates to CASTRPKYREETQYF.